A single sample is the source of the 16 T cell receptor beta chains below, sequenced in a study of beta chain features in type 1 diabetes. Of the isolated RNA, all was reverse transcribed, and so the sequenced material was expressed TCRB transcripts. Data came from immunoSEQ multiplex PCR; TCRdb stores just in-frame clones and leaves some out. The repertoire holds 500,000 to 700,000 clones, roughly 15% seen once, with more than 0.08% in the top ten. The sequencing sample was made of naive CD4+ T cells from blood. Receptors were obtained from a man younger than 35 in good health.

The V call is TRBV14, the J call TRBJ1-1; no firm D call. Trimming stripped 1 base from V and 1 base from J, with 4 bases between. There are 13 residues in the CDR3. Per germline, CDR1 SGHDN and CDR2 FVKESK. CDR3 residues: CASSQGQNTEAFF. CDR3 DNA sequence: TGTGCCAGCAGCCAAGGTCAGAACACTGAAGCTTTCTTT. Based on the CDR3 plus reference TRBV14 and TRBJ1-1, the full variable domain is EAGVTQFPSHSVIEKGQTVTLRCDPISGHDNLYWYRRVMGKEIKFLLHFVKESKQDESGMPNNRFLAERTGGTYSTLKVQPAELEDSGVYFCASSQGQNTEAFFGQGTRLTVV.

CDR3 in amino acids: CASSPGTVSSYNSPLHF. Written as DNA, the CDR3 is TGTGCCAGCAGCCCCGGGACAGTGAGCTCCTATAATTCACCCCTCCACTTT. V usage is TRBV2 and J usage is TRBJ1-6, with 7 bases lining up with TRBD1. Germline V gene lookup returns CDR1 SNHLY and CDR2 FYNNEI. This CDR3 has 17 amino acids. V trimming: 6 bases; J trimming: 0 bases; junction bases outside the gene matches: 8.

The genes are TRBV5-1 and TRBJ2-2; 10 bases align to TRBD2. The germline CDR1 and CDR2 sequences are SGHRS and YFSETQ. V lost 4 bases to trimming and J lost 4 bases; unmatched junction nucleotides: 7. CDR3 length: 16 residues. In nucleotides, the CDR3 is TGCGCCAGCAGCCCGCCGGGACTAGCGAGCACCGGGGAGCTGTTTTTT. Translated: CASSPPGLASTGELFF.

The chain is built from TRBV28 and TRBJ1-2; D is ambiguous. The CDR3 contains 14 residues. The V end lost 3 bases, the J end lost 4 bases, and 12 bases lay between the germline ends. Germline CDR1 and CDR2: MDHEN and SYDVKM. The CDR3 DNA is TGTGCCAGCAGTTTGTGGTCGACCACCTATGGCTACACCTTC. Translated: CASSLWSTTYGYTF.

As regards this clone: The same CDR3 also results from other DNA sequences found in this sample. V is TRBV6-6 and J is TRBJ1-5; TRBD1 matches 8 bases. Per the germline V gene, CDR1 is MNHNY and CDR2 is SVGAGI (reference sequence). The CDR3 consists of 12 residues. Trimming removed 6 bases from V and 5 bases from J; junction bases left unmatched: 0. The DNA for the CDR3 is TGTGCCAGCAGACAGGGGGATCAGCCCCAGCATTTT. Encoded protein: CASRQGDQPQHF.

In this sample, this clone turned up a few times. J is TRBJ2-3 and V is TRBV19; D remains ambiguous. This CDR3 spans 11 amino acids. Germline values: CDR1 LNHDA, CDR2 SQIVND (reference sequence). V lost 8 bases to trimming and J lost 7 bases, with 10 bases between them. The CDR3 sequence is CASSDRYTQYF. The CDR3 DNA reads TGTGCCAGTTCGGACCGCTATACGCAGTATTTT.

The rearrangement uses TRBV14 and TRBJ2-3; D is undetermined. The CDR3 is made up of 15 amino acids. Trimming shortened V by 1 base and J by 0 bases, and 8 bases separated the two germline ends. Germline V gene sequence: CDR1 SGHDN, CDR2 FVKESK. CDR3 sequence (DNA): TGTGCCAGCAGCCAAGTTAGGCGGAGCACAGATACGCAGTATTTT. Its translation: CASSQVRRSTDTQYF.

V and J are TRBV4-3 and TRBJ1-2; D might be TRBD1 (6 bases). The CDR3 has 13 amino acids. Trimming removed 0 bases from V and 7 bases from J, with 9 bases in between. CDR1 and CDR2 (germline): LGHNA, YSLEER. CDR3 residues: CASSQDEGVGYTF. The CDR3 region has the DNA TGCGCCAGCAGCCAAGATGAGGGGGTTGGCTACACCTTC.

The chain combines TRBV7-9 with TRBJ1-1; no definite D call. CDR3 length: 12 amino acids. The ends were cut back, 5 bases at V and 5 bases at J, with 9 bases in the middle. Germline CDR1 and CDR2: SEHNR and FQNEAQ (reference sequence). CDR3 residues: CASSRVRTEAFF. The CDR3 coding sequence is TGTGCCAGCAGCCGCGTACGGACTGAAGCTTTCTTT. The whole variable domain, filled in from reference TRBV7-9 and TRBJ1-1, reads DTGVSQNPRHKITKRGQNVTFRCDPISEHNRLYWYRQTLGQGPEFLTYFQNEAQLEKSRLLSDRFSAERPKGSFSTLEIQRTEQGDSAMYLCASSRVRTEAFFGQGTRLTVV.

V and J are TRBV10-3 and TRBJ1-2, with unresolved D. In germline, CDR1 is ENHRY, CDR2 SYGVKD. The CDR3 has 15 amino acids. Trimming stripped 7 bases from V and 0 bases from J, with 15 bases between. The CDR3 bases are TGTGCCATCACCCCTGAGGTATATACTAACTATGGCTACACCTTC. Amino acids: CAITPEVYTNYGYTF.

The chain combines TRBV6-5 with TRBJ1-2, with D possibly matching TRBD1 (6 bases). Trimming took 2 bases from V and 4 from J, leaving 11 bases between them. The CDR3 covers 14 residues. CDR1 and CDR2 (germline): MNHEY, SVGAGI. DNA of the CDR3: TGTGCCAGCAGTTACGGGGGGCGGACCTATGGCTACACCTTC. It yields the protein CASSYGGRTYGYTF.

This clone has more than one count but fewer than ten. This chain connects TRBV7-9 to TRBJ1-2; no firm D call. The germline CDR1 and CDR2 sequences are SEHNR and FQNEAQ (reference sequence). The ends were cut back, 0 bases at V and 8 bases at J, with 16 bases in the middle. This CDR3 region has 15 residues. The CDR3 region is CASSLARSSRYGYTF. CDR3 in DNA: TGTGCCAGCAGCTTAGCCCGGTCCAGTCGGTACGGCTACACCTTC.

This rearrangement joins TRBV29-1 to TRBJ2-4; TRBD1 or TRBD2 may be the D gene (5 bases each). V was cut by 6 bases and J by 4 bases, with 13 bases left in between. The germline gives CDR1 SQVTM, CDR2 ANQGSEA. CDR3 length equals 13 residues. As DNA, the CDR3 is TGCAGCGTCTTGAGGGGTCAAAAAAACATTCAGTACTTC. It yields the protein CSVLRGQKNIQYF.

This clone has more than one count but fewer than ten. The genes are TRBV7-8 and TRBJ2-7; TRBD2 agrees at 11 bases. Germline V lookup: CDR1 SGHVS, CDR2 FQNEAQ. The CDR3 consists of 16 residues. The V gene end was trimmed by 1 base and the J gene end by 3 bases; junction bases not matched to a gene: 5. This chain's CDR3 is CASSLGTSGLSYEQYF. The CDR3 nucleotides are TGTGCCAGCAGCTTAGGGACTAGCGGGTTGAGCTACGAGCAGTACTTC.

This clone was found once. The V and J genes are TRBV5-6 and TRBJ1-4; no reliable D call. Trimming cost V 4 bases and J 0 bases, with 13 bases left between them. This CDR3 is built from 16 residues. Germline CDR1 and CDR2: SGHDT and YYEEEE. This CDR3 is CASSDWRRATNEKLFF. The CDR3 DNA follows: TGTGCCAGCAGCGACTGGCGTCGTGCAACTAATGAAAAACTGTTTTTT.

This chain links TRBV7-9 with TRBJ2-5, with D perhaps being TRBD1 or TRBD2 (5 bases each). From germline, CDR1 is SEHNR and CDR2 FQNEAQ (reference sequence). The CDR3 runs 13 residues. The ends were cut back, 6 bases at V and 5 bases at J, with 13 bases in the middle. This CDR3 is CASSPLEGETQYF. The CDR3 nucleotides read TGTGCCAGCAGTCCGTTAGAGGGGGAGACCCAGTACTTC. Full variable domain (rest looked up from reference TRBV7-9 and TRBJ2-5): DTGVSQNPRHKITKRGQNVTFRCDPISEHNRLYWYRQTLGQGPEFLTYFQNEAQLEKSRLLSDRFSAERPKGSFSTLEIQRTEQGDSAMYLCASSPLEGETQYFGPGTRLLVL.